The clone carrying this T cell receptor (beta chain) came up a few times. What it binds is not known. MiXCR, run by TCRdb on the reads, gives a single entry per CDR3 protein. The table includes fewer than 850,000 distinct CDR3 sequences, about 28% detected once. Germline values: CDR1 DFQATT, CDR2 SNEGSKA (reference sequence). Germline trimming cut 0 bases from V and 5 bases from J; bases unmatched to any gene: 12. CDR3 size: 17 residues. This sample was included in a study of T cell repertoires in cytomegalovirus infection. Study-level information: Use of recently identified HLA-C-restricted and well-studied HLA-B-restricted CMV epitopes was part of the study. CMV infection together with matching HLA type was indicated by public TCR beta signatures.

Broader study findings: Pooled public TCR beta family frequency picked out CMV carriers with the relevant HLA.

The TCR comes from a human donor in good health (CMV status not recorded). Some clones in this sample may be carry-over from other donors' samples. The J gene is TRBJ1-5, the V gene TRBV20-1, with 8 bases that match TRBD1. The material sequenced was cultured CD8+ T cells from PBMCs, taken from culture after CMV antigen stimulation. The CDR3 protein is CSARDFLGTGGYQPQHF. CDR3 in DNA: TGCAGTGCTAGAGATTTCTTAGGGACAGGAGGTTATCAGCCCCAGCATTTT.